The 8 T cell receptor beta chains listed next were all sequenced from one sample in a study of blood T cell repertoires in COVID-19. Assay used: immunoSEQ multiplex PCR; TCRdb lists only in-frame clones, some missing. The sample contains around 100,000 clones, about 84% of which appear only once. What was sequenced was peripheral blood. The receptors come from a human donor in a cohort sampled during active COVID-19.

J is TRBJ2-2 and V is TRBV2; 7 nucleotides match TRBD1. The germline gives CDR1 SNHLY, CDR2 FYNNEI. Trimming at V came to 5 bases and at J to 6 bases, leaving 0 bases not matched to a gene. The CDR3 runs 12 residues. CDR3 residues: CASSTGAGELFF. CDR3 nucleotides: TGTGCCAGCAGTACAGGGGCCGGGGAGCTGTTTTTT. Variable domain in full (rest from reference TRBV2 and TRBJ2-2): EPEVTQTPSHQVTQMGQEVILRCVPISNHLYFYWYRQILGQKVEFLVSFYNNEISEKSEIFDDQFSVERPDGSNFTLKIRSTKLEDSAMYFCASSTGAGELFFGEGSRLTVL.

J is TRBJ1-1 and V is TRBV19; possible D gene TRBD1, 5 bases. Germline V gene data show CDR1 as LNHDA and CDR2 as SQIVND (reference sequence). This CDR3 has 12 amino acids. Trimming pared 3 bases from V and 7 bases from J, leaving 9 bases between. Written as DNA, the CDR3 is TGTGCCAGTAGTATTGGGACTAGTGAAGCTTTCTTT. This translates into CASSIGTSEAFF.

This chain joins TRBV19 and TRBJ1-2; D is unclear. CDR3 length: 14 residues. The germline V gene encodes CDR1 LNHDA and CDR2 SQIVND (reference sequence). Trimming took 7 bases from V and 8 from J, leaving 20 bases between them. The CDR3 protein is CASTLDGVGKGYTF. DNA for the CDR3: TGTGCCAGTACCCTTGACGGGGTAGGGAAAGGCTACACCTTC. Full variable domain (remainder filled in from reference TRBV19 and TRBJ1-2): DGGITQSPKYLFRKEGQNVTLSCEQNLNHDAMYWYRQDPGQGLRLIYYSQIVNDFQKGDIAEGYSVSREKKESFPLTVTSAQKNPTAFYLCASTLDGVGKGYTFGSGTRLTVV.

The chain links TRBV6-5 to TRBJ2-1; 8 bases match TRBD1. This CDR3 contains 14 residues. After removal of 6 bases from V and 10 bases from J, the junction contained 11 bases not matched to a gene. The germline V gene has CDR1 MNHEY and CDR2 SVGAGI. CDR3 sequence reads: CASRQPGQEGEQFF. CDR3 in DNA: TGTGCCAGCAGGCAACCGGGACAGGAGGGGGAGCAGTTCTTC.

The chain is built from TRBV4-3 and TRBJ1-2, with 11 nucleotides matching TRBD1. Germline V gene data show CDR1 as LGHNA and CDR2 as YSLEER. The CDR3 contains 18 residues. V dropped 0 bases and J dropped 1; count of bases not matched to a gene: 7. CDR3 DNA sequence: TGCGCCAGCAGCCAAGATAGGGGGACAGGGGGGATTAACTATGGCTACACCTTC. Amino acid sequence: CASSQDRGTGGINYGYTF.

For this clone: Its ends do not fully match the called genes, so a read error is possible. This chain connects TRBV7-2 to TRBJ2-3; possible D gene TRBD2, 5 bases. The germline V gene encodes CDR1 SGHTA and CDR2 FQGNSA. The length of the CDR3 is 12 residues. The CDR3 region has the DNA TGTGCCAGCAGCCTAGCTTCTGATACGCAGTATTTT. It encodes CASSLASDTQYF. The whole variable domain, filled in from reference TRBV7-2 and TRBJ2-3, reads GAGVSQSPSNKVTEKGKDVELRCDPISGHTALYWYRQSLGQGLEFLIYFQGNSAPDKSGLPSDRFSAERTGGSVSTLTIQRTQQEDSAVYLCASSLASDTQYFGPGTRLTVL.

This rearrangement joins TRBV3-1 (or the pseudogene TRBV3-2) to TRBJ2-3; TRBD2 matches 7 bases. The CDR3 is made up of 17 amino acids. With 0 bases clipped from V and 5 bases from J, the junction kept 11 bases outside the gene matches. Germline V gives CDR1 LGHDT, CDR2 YNNKEL (reference sequence). CDR3 DNA sequence: TGTGCCAGCAGCCAAGATCCCGGGACCCCGGGAGGAGATACGCAGTATTTT. Its translation is CASSQDPGTPGGDTQYF.

The chain employs TRBV2 and TRBJ2-1; tentative D call: TRBD2 (6 bases). The CDR3 has 11 amino acids. The germline V gene encodes CDR1 SNHLY and CDR2 FYNNEI. Deletions cut 8 bases from V and 8 bases from J, with 10 bases between. The CDR3 sequence: CASGGADEQFF. The CDR3 nucleotides read TGTGCCAGCGGAGGGGCGGATGAGCAGTTCTTC.